This T cell receptor beta chain was captured by sequencing in a study of Ad26.COV2.S vaccination and SARS-CoV-2 variants. Turning to the study itself: Into the muscle, Ad26.COV2.S was dosed once or twice, 56 days apart.

This sample's treatment: roughly 19 received Ad26.COV2.S at low or high dose, single or two shots; a few received placebo; per-sample allocation not given. Material that was analyzed had been drawn on day 63 after the first vaccine or placebo injection. In Boston, an adult donor aged 18-55 years took part. Some clones are missing from TCRdb's copy, which holds only in-frame ones; the method was immunoSEQ multiplex PCR. The sample has about 500,000 clones, 80% to 90% seen once. Whole-study findings and limits: Comparability of non-spike TCR breadth was observed across vaccine and placebo recipients. Breadth, reportedly substantial, characterized the spike-specific CD8+ and CD4+ T cell responses after vaccination.

To note about this clone: Antigen: not known.

Here the sequenced sample was peripheral blood, taken in a trial of Ad26.COV2.S vaccine versus placebo. This receptor was taken from a person between 18 and 59 years old who received the Ad26.COV2.S COVID-19 vaccine or a placebo.

This CDR3 is CASSERAGSYEQYF. The CDR3 DNA follows: TGCGCCAGCAGTGAGAGGGCTGGGTCCTACGAGCAGTACTTC. This chain links TRBV10-1 with TRBJ2-7; the D is unclear. V lost 2 bases and J 1 base, leaving 9 bases between the germline ends. CDR1 and CDR2 (germline): WNHNN, SYGVQD (reference sequence). The CDR3 contains 14 residues.